Listed here are 15 T cell receptor beta chains from one sample, sequenced in a study of spatial heterogeneity in lung cancer. Broader study findings: Expanded intratumoral alpha and beta TCR counts tracked tumor mutation counts.

Antigen specificity for these receptors is unknown. In TCRdb, the 5' RACE reads were re-called with MiXCR into one record per CDR3 protein. The data show 6,500 to 10,000 distinct CDR3 sequences, approximately 7% seen once. The time point here: sample taken at primary tumor resection. The sample here was lung tumor tissue, taken at surgery. The receptors here all came from a male donor with early-stage non-small cell lung cancer.

In this sample, this clonotype turned up many times. The J gene is TRBJ2-5, the V gene TRBV5-1; tentatively, D is TRBD2 (5 bases). The CDR3 sequence is 13 residues long. Germline CDR1 SGHRS, CDR2 YFSETQ. V was shortened by 2 bases and J by 4 bases, with 9 bases between the two germline ends. CDR3 amino acids: CASSFGAVETQYF. The CDR3 DNA follows: TGCGCCAGCAGCTTTGGAGCGGTAGAGACCCAGTACTTC. The full variable domain, in which reference TRBV5-1 and TRBJ2-5 provide the parts outside the CDR3, is KAGVTQTPRYLIKTRGQQVTLSCSPISGHRSVSWYQQTPGQGLQFLFEYFSETQRNKGNFPGRFSGRQFSNSRSEMNVSTLELGDSALYLCASSFGAVETQYFGPGTRLLVL.

This clonotype was recorded at least ten times. In DNA form, the CDR3 reads TGTGCCAGCTCAGTAACCACAGGACAGGGGTCTCATGGCTACACCTTC. Its translation is CASSVTTGQGSHGYTF. This chain uses TRBV18 with TRBJ1-2, with 9 bases that match TRBD1. The CDR3 consists of 16 residues. Looked up from germline, CDR1 is KGHSH and CDR2 is LQKENI. V shed 5 bases and J 6 bases; nucleotides not matched to a gene: 13.

By share, this clonotype ranks as medium-sized. This sequence joins TRBV7-2 and TRBJ1-6; perhaps TRBD1 as D (5 bases). Germline CDR1 SGHTA, CDR2 FQGNSA. V lost 3 bases and J 7 bases, leaving 7 bases between the germline ends. The CDR3 totals 13 residues. The CDR3 sequence: CASSFDRNSPLHF. Here the CDR3 DNA reads TGTGCCAGCAGCTTTGACAGAAATTCACCCCTCCACTTT.

By share of the sample, this clonotype is medium-sized. The chain carries TRBV29-1 and TRBJ2-7, with 8 bases matching TRBD1. The CDR3 sequence is 14 residues long. Unmatched junction bases numbered 7, after V lost 2 bases and J lost 4 bases. Germline lookup yields CDR1 SQVTM and CDR2 ANQGSEA. CDR3 nucleotides: TGCAGCGTTGAACATGGACAGGGAGGTTACGAGCAGTACTTC. This sequence encodes CSVEHGQGGYEQYF.

The table lists this clonotype with many counts. CDR3 residues: CASSREGGNQQFF. CDR3 coding DNA: TGCGCCAGCAGCCGAGAGGGGGGTAATCAGCAGTTCTTC. V usage is TRBV4-3 and J usage is TRBJ2-1; D may be TRBD1 or TRBD2 (6 bases each). Germline V CDR1 and CDR2: LGHNA, YSLEER. This CDR3 has 13 residues. The V gene lost 4 bases and the J gene lost 11 bases, with 15 bases spanning the gap.

This clonotype was counted many times. The rearrangement joins TRBV27 to TRBJ2-5, with D perhaps TRBD2 (5 bases). The CDR3 length is 11 residues. Looked up from germline, CDR1 is MNHEY and CDR2 is SMNVEV (reference sequence). V shed 6 bases and J shed 5 bases, with 7 bases lying between them. CDR3 coding DNA: TGTGCCAGCAGCCGAGGGGAGACCCAGTACTTC. This encodes CASSRGETQYF.

Relative to its sample, this clonotype is medium-sized (0.01 to 0.1%). The CDR3, as DNA: TGTGCCAGCAGCTCAAACACAGGGGGCGAGCAGTACTTC. Amino acid sequence: CASSSNTGGEQYF. The chain is built from TRBV7-8 and TRBJ2-7, with TRBD1 matching over 8 bases. Germline CDR1 SGHVS, CDR2 FQNEAQ. The CDR3 totals 13 residues. With V trimmed by 4 bases and J by 6 bases, 5 bases remained unmatched.

This clonotype is classed as medium-sized (0.01 to 0.1%). The chain recombines TRBV20-1 with TRBJ1-4; 10 bases are a match to TRBD1. V was pared by 3 bases and J by 0 bases, with 4 bases of the junction left unmatched. The CDR3 loop spans 16 amino acids. The germline gives CDR1 DFQATT, CDR2 SNEGSKA (reference sequence). In DNA form, the CDR3 reads TGCAGTGCTAGGGGACAGGGGCAGTCAACTAATGAAAAACTGTTTTTT. Translation: CSARGQGQSTNEKLFF.

This clonotype is medium-sized in the sample. This chain links TRBV7-8 with TRBJ2-1, with 8 bases identical to TRBD2. In germline, CDR1 is SGHVS, CDR2 FQNEAQ. The CDR3 spans 16 residues. Trimming at V came to 5 bases and at J to 3 bases, leaving 9 bases not matched to a gene. In DNA form, the CDR3 reads TGTGCCAGCAGCATAAACCCGGGACTAGGCTACAATGAGCAGTTCTTC. Encoded protein: CASSINPGLGYNEQFF.

This clonotype was observed at least ten times. The rearrangement uses TRBV6-4 and TRBJ2-5; D is perhaps TRBD2 (6 bases). Germline V gene sequence: CDR1 MRHNA, CDR2 SNTAGT. The CDR3 runs 16 residues. V shed 4 bases and J shed 0 bases, with 15 bases lying between them. The CDR3 spells CASSAGDWRYQETQYF. CDR3 in DNA: TGTGCCAGCAGTGCCGGGGACTGGAGGTACCAAGAGACCCAGTACTTC.

This clonotype was counted many times. The V and J genes are TRBV10-3 and TRBJ2-7; D remains ambiguous. Germline-derived CDR1 and CDR2 are ENHRY and SYGVKD. The CDR3 extends over 14 amino acids. V was trimmed by 0 bases and J by 6 bases, leaving 12 bases between them. CDR3 amino acids: CAISESPGRGEQYF. CDR3 sequence (DNA): TGTGCCATCAGTGAGTCCCCAGGCCGAGGCGAGCAGTACTTC.

The chain is built from TRBV11-2 and TRBJ2-7; D may be TRBD2 (5 bases). From germline, CDR1 is SGHAT and CDR2 FQNNGV. With 5 bases removed from V and 3 bases from J, the gap between germline ends came to 14 bases. The CDR3 runs 14 residues. The CDR3 here is CASSQPTGDYEQYF. DNA of the CDR3: TGTGCCAGCAGCCAACCTACCGGGGACTACGAGCAGTACTTC.

This clonotype was seen repeatedly, ten times or more. The chain recombines TRBV24-1 with TRBJ2-3; TRBD2 matches at 8 bases. Germline CDR1 reads KGHDR; CDR2 reads SFDVKD. CDR3 length equals 16 residues. The V and J ends lost 6 bases and 2 bases, in that order; junction bases with no gene match: 9. The CDR3 region is CATSLSGGASTDTQYF. The DNA of the CDR3 is TGTGCCACCAGTTTGTCCGGGGGGGCCTCCACAGATACGCAGTATTTT.

This clonotype has at least ten counts. The V call is TRBV9, the J call TRBJ2-2, with 9 bases lining up with TRBD2. The CDR3 spans 17 residues. V shed 4 bases, J shed 1 base, and the junction held 8 bases outside the gene matches. Looked up from germline, CDR1 is SGDLS and CDR2 is YYNGEE. CDR3 nucleotide sequence: TGTGCCAGCAGCCTCCCGACTAGCGGAGAGAACACCGGGGAGCTGTTTTTT. Protein sequence: CASSLPTSGENTGELFF.

This clonotype is medium-sized within its sample. The CDR3 reads CASTGDEANTEAFF. The DNA of the CDR3 is TGTGCCAGCACAGGGGATGAAGCTAACACTGAAGCTTTCTTT. The chain employs TRBV19 and TRBJ1-1, with TRBD1 identical over 7 bases. The CDR3 contains 14 residues. The germline V gene has CDR1 LNHDA and CDR2 SQIVND (reference sequence). Trimming cost V 9 bases and J 2 bases; bases outside gene matches: 9.